The 8 T cell receptor beta chains in this list originate from one sample, sequenced in a study of a mutant IDH1 vaccine in newly diagnosed glioma (dated by TCRdb to about 2021). Explained via the paper, the time point label denotes: week 47, end of study. Each vaccine dose was 300 ug of a 20-mer mutant IDH1 peptide in Montanide, given subcutaneously with topical imiquimod. Receptor amplification or capture employed the immunoSEQ multiplex PCR assay. This immuneACCESS table, as held by TCRdb, lists in-frame sequences with V and J called but not all clones. Of the missing ones, under half trace to an unresolved V gene in checked studies; the others have no known cause. In all, the sample holds over 80,000 clones, and 75% to 85% of those were seen once. The top ten clonotypes cover 4% to 5.5% of the sample. No antigen is known for these receptors. The sample in question was PBMCs, obtained from a glioma patient whose treatment included an IDH1 peptide vaccine. The receptor set was obtained from a man aged 40-55 years with glioma.

V is TRBV5-1 and J is TRBJ2-3; 9 bases are a match to TRBD1. The CDR3 runs to 13 residues. Trimming took 4 bases from V and 5 from J; bases not matched to a gene: 2. Germline V gives CDR1 SGHRS, CDR2 YFSETQ. The CDR3 loop is CASSNRGQDTQYF. CDR3 nucleotides: TGCGCCAGCAGCAACAGGGGGCAAGATACGCAGTATTTT.

The chain is built from TRBV14 and TRBJ2-7, with unresolved D. The V and J ends lost 5 bases and 0 bases respectively, with 11 bases between them. Germline V CDR1 and CDR2: SGHDN, FVKESK. This CDR3 contains 14 residues. The CDR3 DNA is TGTGCCAGCAGCTCGGTCCTTAGCTCCTACGAGCAGTACTTC. Its translation: CASSSVLSSYEQYF.

The chain combines TRBV27 with TRBJ2-3; the D gene is possibly TRBD2 (6 bases). Trimming stripped 3 bases from V and 5 bases from J, with 15 bases between. Germline values: CDR1 MNHEY, CDR2 SMNVEV (reference sequence). This CDR3 contains 15 residues. In nucleotides, the CDR3 is TGTGCCAGCAGTTTCGGAGCGGGCAAAAGAGATACGCAGTATTTT. Amino acids: CASSFGAGKRDTQYF.

The chain employs TRBV2 and TRBJ1-5, with D perhaps TRBD1 (5 bases). Germline V CDR1 and CDR2: SNHLY, FYNNEI. The germline V and J ends were trimmed by 6 bases and 2 bases, with 17 bases remaining between them. The CDR3 extends over 16 amino acids. CDR3 bases: TGTGCCAGCAGGGGGGGTGAAGGGAAAGGCAATCAGCCCCAGCATTTT. Its translation: CASRGGEGKGNQPQHF. Filled out from reference TRBV2 and TRBJ1-5, the complete variable domain reads EPEVTQTPSHQVTQMGQEVILRCVPISNHLYFYWYRQILGQKVEFLVSFYNNEISEKSEIFDDQFSVERPDGSNFTLKIRSTKLEDSAMYFCASRGGEGKGNQPQHFGDGTRLSIL.

The chain is built from TRBV7-2 and TRBJ2-3; the match to TRBD2 covers 8 bases. Germline trimming cut 2 bases from V and 3 bases from J; bases unmatched to any gene: 4. CDR3 size: 15 residues. The V gene's germline CDR1 is SGHTA and CDR2 FQGNSA. CDR3 loop: CASSLFAGGTDTQYF. DNA for the CDR3: TGTGCCAGCAGCTTATTCGCGGGGGGTACAGATACGCAGTATTTT.

CDR3 DNA sequence: TGTGCCAGTACCCGGACAGGGGGGAACTCTGGAAACACCATATATTTT. This sequence encodes CASTRTGGNSGNTIYF. This chain uses TRBV19 with TRBJ1-3; TRBD1 matches 10 bases. The CDR3 length is 16 residues. Germline V lookup: CDR1 LNHDA, CDR2 SQIVND (reference sequence). V shed 7 bases, J shed 0 bases, and the junction held 6 bases outside the gene matches.

This chain links TRBV5-5 with TRBJ2-4; no clear D. Between the trimmed V and J ends, which lost 0 bases and 0 bases, there was a span of 10 bases. There are 16 residues in the CDR3. Per germline, CDR1 SGHKS and CDR2 YYEKEE (reference sequence). The CDR3 sequence is CASSLDSPLAKNIQYF. DNA of the CDR3: TGTGCCAGCAGCTTGGATAGCCCTCTAGCCAAAAACATTCAGTACTTC. The entire variable domain, with the rest obtained from reference TRBV5-5 and TRBJ2-4, is as follows: DAGVTQSPTHLIKTRGQQVTLRCSPISGHKSVSWYQQVLGQGPQFIFQYYEKEERGRGNFPDRFSARQFPNYSSELNVNALLLGDSALYLCASSLDSPLAKNIQYFGAGTRLSVL.

This chain links TRBV30 with TRBJ2-5; either TRBD1 or TRBD2 may fit D (6 bases each). CDR3 size: 12 residues. The germline V and J ends were trimmed by 1 base and 13 bases, with 16 bases remaining between them. Germline-derived CDR1 and CDR2 are GTSNPN and SVGIG (reference sequence). The CDR3 DNA follows: TGTGCCTGGAGTGAGGGGGGCGCGTACCCGTACTTC. Translated: CAWSEGGAYPYF.